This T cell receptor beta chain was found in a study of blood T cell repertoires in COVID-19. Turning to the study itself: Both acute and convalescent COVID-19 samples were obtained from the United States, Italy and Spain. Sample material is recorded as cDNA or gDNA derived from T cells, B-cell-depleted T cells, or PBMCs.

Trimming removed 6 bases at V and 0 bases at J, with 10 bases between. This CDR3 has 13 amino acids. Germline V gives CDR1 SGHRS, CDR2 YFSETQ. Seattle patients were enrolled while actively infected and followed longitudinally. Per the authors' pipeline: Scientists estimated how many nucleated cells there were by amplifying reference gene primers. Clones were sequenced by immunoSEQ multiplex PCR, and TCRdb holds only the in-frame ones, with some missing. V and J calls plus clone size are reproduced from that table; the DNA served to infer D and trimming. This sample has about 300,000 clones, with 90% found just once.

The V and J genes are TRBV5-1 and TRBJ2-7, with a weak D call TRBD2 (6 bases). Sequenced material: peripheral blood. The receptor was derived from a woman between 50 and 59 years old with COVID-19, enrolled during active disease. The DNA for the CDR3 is TGCGCCAGCACCCTGGAGGGCTCCTACGAGCAGTACTTC. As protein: CASTLEGSYEQYF.